A selection of T cell receptor beta chains follows, all from one sample in a study of T cell responses to AZD1222 COVID-19 vaccine. TCRdb's copy holds only in-frame clones and misses some; the assay was immunoSEQ multiplex PCR. The top ten hold about 2.7% of the sample, which has more than 140,000 clones, 70% to 90% seen once. This material consisted of peripheral blood, taken on day 0 of AZD1222 vaccination. The origin of the receptors is an adult in good health. CDR3s include the opening cysteine and the closing phenylalanine or tryptophan. The D gene is left open where the match is weak. Some rows mark clone size as missing; the rest say once, few, many or name a class of expanded clone.

D: .
size: .
V: TRBV28
J: TRBJ2-1
DNA: TGTGCCAGAGGGATCAGCCCGCAGTTCTTC
CDR3: CARGISPQFF

D: TRBD1
size: .
V: TRBV19
J: TRBJ1-1
DNA: TGTGCCAGTATCTATACAGGGGGTGGGAACACTGAAGCTTTCTTT
CDR3: CASIYTGGGNTEAFF

D: .
size: once
V: TRBV6-6
J: TRBJ1-3
DNA: TGTGCCAGCAGTTACTCGAGGGCGGACACCATATATTTT
CDR3: CASSYSRADTIYF

D: TRBD2
size: .
V: TRBV7-9
J: TRBJ2-2
DNA: TGTGCCAGCAGCTCTGGTGCCGGGACTAGCGGGGGGAAAACCGGGGAGCTGTTTTTT
CDR3: CASSSGAGTSGGKTGELFF

D: .
size: .
V: TRBV10-3
J: TRBJ1-1
DNA: TGTGCCATCAGTGAAACAGGGTTTCGGAACACTGAAGCTTTCTTT
CDR3: CAISETGFRNTEAFF

D: .
size: .
V: TRBV18
J: TRBJ2-7
DNA: TGTGCCAGCTCACCACGGACAGAGAAGTACGAGCAGTACTTC
CDR3: CASSPRTEKYEQYF

D: TRBD1
size: few
V: TRBV7-8
J: TRBJ2-3
DNA: TGTGCCAGCAGCTTAGGTTGGGGGGCAGGGGGCGGCACAGATACGCAGTATTTT
CDR3: CASSLGWGAGGGTDTQYF

D: TRBD1
size: once
V: TRBV29-1
J: TRBJ1-1
DNA: TGCAGCGTTGAATATTTTAACAGGGGTAGCACTGAAGCTTTCTTT
CDR3: CSVEYFNRGSTEAFF

D: TRBD2
size: .
V: TRBV19
J: TRBJ2-1
DNA: TGTGCCAGTAGTATCTTACTAGCGGGAGGGGACAATGAGCAGTTCTTC
CDR3: CASSILLAGGDNEQFF

D: .
size: .
V: TRBV18
J: TRBJ2-5
DNA: TGTGCCAGCTCACCCCTTGAAGTAGAGACCCAGTACTTC
CDR3: CASSPLEVETQYF

D: .
size: .
V: TRBV7-2
J: TRBJ1-1
DNA: TGTGCCAGCAGCCGGGGGCCCGGGGAAGGAGGTTTCTTT
CDR3: CASSRGPGEGGFF